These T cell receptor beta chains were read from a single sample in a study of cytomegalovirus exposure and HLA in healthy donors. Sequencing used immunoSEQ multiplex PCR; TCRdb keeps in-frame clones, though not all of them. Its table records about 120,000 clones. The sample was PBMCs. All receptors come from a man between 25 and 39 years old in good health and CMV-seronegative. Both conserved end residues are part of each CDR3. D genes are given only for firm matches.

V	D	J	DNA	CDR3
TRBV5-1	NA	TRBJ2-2	TGCGCCAGCAGCACAACACGGAACACCGGGGAGCTGTTTTTT	CASSTTRNTGELFF
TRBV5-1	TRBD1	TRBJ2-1	TGCGCCAGCAGCTTGGAGGCGACAGGGTTAAATGAGCAGTTCTTC	CASSLEATGLNEQFF
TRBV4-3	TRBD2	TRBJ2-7	TGCGCCAGCAGCCCTGCTTCTTCTAGCGGGGAACTCTACGAGCAGTACTTC	CASSPASSSGELYEQYF
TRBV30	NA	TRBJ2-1	TGTGCCTGGAGTCCGTTCCCATTAAATAGCGGAAAGCAGTTCTTC	CAWSPFPLNSGKQFF
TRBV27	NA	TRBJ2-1	TGTGCCAGCAGTTTGCTATCCGGTGAGCAGTTCTTC	CASSLLSGEQFF
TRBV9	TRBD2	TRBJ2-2	TGTGCCAGCAGCGTAGCTGGACCGGGGGGGCCGGTGGACACCGGGGAGCTGTTTTTT	CASSVAGPGGPVDTGELFF
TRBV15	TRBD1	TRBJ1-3	TGTGCCACCAGCAGAGGTGGGACAGGGCCGGGAAACACCATATATTTT	CATSRGGTGPGNTIYF
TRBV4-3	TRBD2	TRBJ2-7	TGCGCCAGCAGCCAAGAAACGACTAGCGGGGGGAGCTCCTACGAGCAGTACTTC	CASSQETTSGGSSYEQYF
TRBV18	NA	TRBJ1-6	TGTGCCAGCTCACCGGGCACCCCCGGTAATTCACCCCTCCACTTT	CASSPGTPGNSPLHF
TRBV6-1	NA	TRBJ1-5	TGTGCAGAGGGCAATCAGCCCCAGCATTTT	CAEGNQPQHF
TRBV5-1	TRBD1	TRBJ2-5	TGCGCCAGCAGCTCCGGGACAGGGCCACAAGAGACCCAGTACTTC	CASSSGTGPQETQYF
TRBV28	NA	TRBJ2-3	TGTGCCAGCAGTTTAGACGGGGGGCCAAGAGGCGTGTATTTT	CASSLDGGPRGVYF
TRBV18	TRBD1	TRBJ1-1	TGTGCCAGCTCACCCACCTCCGGGACAGGGTACAACACTGAAGCTTTCTTT	CASSPTSGTGYNTEAFF
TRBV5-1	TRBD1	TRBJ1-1	TGCGCCAGCAGCTTGGAGGCAGGGGGCACTGAAGCTTTCTTT	CASSLEAGGTEAFF
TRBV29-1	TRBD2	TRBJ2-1	TGCAGCGTCACCCACTTGCCGACTAGCGGGGGGTACAATGAGCAGTTCTTC	CSVTHLPTSGGYNEQFF
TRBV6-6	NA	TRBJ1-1	TGTGCCATTCGGGGGGGCAGCACTGAAGCTTTCTTT	CAIRGGSTEAFF
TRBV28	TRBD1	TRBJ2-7	TGTGCCAGCAGGGGAGCAGGACAGGCGAGCTCCTACGAGCAGTACTTC	CASRGAGQASSYEQYF
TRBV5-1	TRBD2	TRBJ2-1	TGCGCCAGCAAAGCGGGGGGTCTAAATGAGCAGTTCTTC	CASKAGGLNEQFF
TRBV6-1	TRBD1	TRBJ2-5	TGTGCCAGCAGTCGACAGGGCTGGCCCCAAGAGACCCAGTACTTC	CASSRQGWPQETQYF
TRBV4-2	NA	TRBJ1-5	TGTGCCAGCAGCCAAGTCGGGGGTTACGCAGGCGAGAATCAGCCCCAGCATTTT	CASSQVGGYAGENQPQHF
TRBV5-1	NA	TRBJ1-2	TGCGCCAGCGGGGATACAGGTGGTGGCTACACCTTC	CASGDTGGGYTF
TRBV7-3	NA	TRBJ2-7	TGTGCCAGCAGCCCAAACGTACACGCTCTAGACGAGCAGTACTTC	CASSPNVHALDEQYF
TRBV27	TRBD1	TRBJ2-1	TGTGCCAGCAGTTTATCGGTACGGACAGGTTCCTACAATGAGCAGTTCTTC	CASSLSVRTGSYNEQFF
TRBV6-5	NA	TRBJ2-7	TGTGCCAGCAGTTTGATTGGAGGCACAAAAGGCGAGCAGTACTTC	CASSLIGGTKGEQYF
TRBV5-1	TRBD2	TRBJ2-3	TGCGCCAGCAGCTTTCTAGCGGGGGCCCTCGCAGATACGCAGTATTTT	CASSFLAGALADTQYF
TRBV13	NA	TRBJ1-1	TGTGCCAGCAGCCTACAGGGAGATGAAGCTTTCTTT	CASSLQGDEAFF